These 10 T cell receptor beta chains were all obtained from the same sample, sequenced in a study of OX40 agonist ivuxolimab in advanced cancers. Produced via immunoSEQ multiplex PCR; TCRdb's table is partial and in-frame only. The sample comprises roughly 49,000 clones, around nine tenths of which are singletons, and over 50% rests with the top ten. The material was CD4+ or CD8+ T cells sorted from blood, obtained in a trial of the OX40 agonist ivuxolimab. The receptor source for this set is an adult with an advanced solid tumor such as melanoma, head and neck, liver or kidney cancer.

In this sample, this clone turned up once. V gene TRBV27 combines with J gene TRBJ1-2; 9 bases map to TRBD1. This CDR3 is 14 amino acids long. The germline CDR1 and CDR2 sequences are MNHEY and SMNVEV (reference sequence). The V and J ends lost 4 bases and 8 bases, in that order; junction bases with no gene match: 8. The CDR3 spells CASSSHTGGRGYTF. The DNA for the CDR3 is TGTGCCAGCAGTTCCCACACAGGGGGCCGAGGCTACACCTTC.

The CDR3 DNA follows: TGTGCCAGCAGTGACCTTACTAGCGGGAGAACCAATGAGCAGTTCTTC. Its translation: CASSDLTSGRTNEQFF. The chain has TRBV6-4 and TRBJ2-1; 11 nucleotides line up with TRBD2. CDR3 length: 16 amino acids. The V gene end was trimmed by 2 bases and the J gene end by 6 bases; junction bases not matched to a gene: 6. Germline V CDR1 and CDR2: MRHNA, SNTAGT.

The rearrangement links TRBV7-9 to TRBJ2-3; D is perhaps TRBD2 (6 bases). The CDR3 spans 14 residues. Trimming took off 5 bases at V and 2 bases at J, with 11 bases between the two ends. CDR1 SEHNR and CDR2 FQNEAQ come from the germline V gene (reference sequence). For the CDR3, the DNA is TGTGCCAGCAGCCCCCGGACTAACACAGATACGCAGTATTTT. As protein: CASSPRTNTDTQYF.

This chain links TRBV4-3 with TRBJ2-4; TRBD1 might be the D (6 bases). V dropped 2 bases and J dropped 0 bases, with 14 bases sitting between them. Germline lookup yields CDR1 LGHNA and CDR2 YSLEER. The CDR3 is made up of 17 amino acids. This CDR3 is CASSQRTELTAKNIQYF. The DNA for the CDR3 is TGCGCCAGCAGCCAACGGACAGAACTTACAGCCAAAAACATTCAGTACTTC.

V usage is TRBV7-9 and J usage is TRBJ2-7; maybe TRBD2 (6 bases). Germline V CDR1 and CDR2: SEHNR, FQNEAQ (reference sequence). V was shortened by 2 bases and J by 6 bases, with 14 bases between the two germline ends. This CDR3 is built from 14 residues. The DNA for the CDR3 is TGTGCCAGCAGCTTACTAGCGATTGGAAGCGAGCAGTACTTC. This codes for CASSLLAIGSEQYF.

This clone was found a few times. V and J are TRBV5-6 and TRBJ2-3, with D maybe TRBD2 (6 bases). The CDR3 totals 17 residues. Trimming shortened V by 4 bases and J by 3 bases, and 21 bases separated the two germline ends. CDR1 and CDR2 from the germline V gene are SGHDT and YYEEEE. DNA of the CDR3: TGTGCCAGCAGCGGTGGAGGGGATCTCGACCTTACAGATACGCAGTATTTT. Its protein product is CASSGGGDLDLTDTQYF.

This clone was observed once. Within the sample, other DNA sequences also encode this same CDR3. CDR3 residues: CASSPLWGGDYEQYF. Here the CDR3 DNA reads TGTGCCAGCAGCCCCCTTTGGGGGGGGGACTACGAGCAGTACTTC. J is TRBJ2-7 and V is TRBV4-2, with 7 bases aligning to TRBD2. Trimming removed 4 bases from V and 3 bases from J; junction bases left unmatched: 9. Germline loops: CDR1 LGHNA, CDR2 YNFKEQ. This CDR3 spans 15 amino acids.

The CDR3 region is CASSYQGVGTDTQYF. The CDR3 DNA reads as TGTGCCAGCAGCTATCAGGGGGTGGGCACAGATACGCAGTATTTT. The chain is built from TRBV5-6 and TRBJ2-3, with 7 positions matching TRBD1. V shed 3 bases, J shed 1 base, and the junction held 5 bases outside the gene matches. The CDR3 loop spans 15 amino acids. Per germline, CDR1 SGHDT and CDR2 YYEEEE.

V gene TRBV29-1 combines with J gene TRBJ1-1; D is ambiguous. Trimming removed 1 base from V and 3 bases from J, with 9 bases in between. Germline V gene sequence: CDR1 SQVTM, CDR2 ANQGSEA. This CDR3 is 13 amino acids long. The CDR3 is CSVEGAGDTEAFF. CDR3 DNA: TGCAGCGTTGAAGGGGCTGGGGACACTGAAGCTTTCTTT.

The chain joins TRBV11-2 to TRBJ2-6; TRBD2 matches 10 bases. V was pared by 1 base and J by 0 bases, with 3 bases of the junction left unmatched. This CDR3 is built from 18 residues. Germline V gene lookup returns CDR1 SGHAT and CDR2 FQNNGV. The CDR3 loop is CASSLVLAGSSGANVLTF. In DNA, the CDR3 is TGTGCCAGCAGCTTAGTACTAGCGGGGAGCTCTGGGGCCAACGTCCTGACTTTC.